The 20 T cell receptor beta chains listed next were all sequenced from one sample in a study of response to subunit inactivated influenza vaccine. TCRdb passed the RT-PCR reads through MiXCR, listing each CDR3 protein once. Of around 750,000 distinct CDR3 sequences in the sample, around 20% were seen once. The sequencing used PBMCs from blood, collected more than 4 days after vaccination. Receptor source: a man over 45 who received an inactivated influenza vaccine.

The chain has TRBV5-8 and TRBJ1-2; tentatively, D is TRBD1 (6 bases). The CDR3 consists of 15 residues. Germline loops: CDR1 SGHTS, CDR2 YDEGEE. V was trimmed by 0 bases and J by 5 bases, leaving 14 bases between them. CDR3 nucleotide sequence: TGTGCCAGCAGCTTGGGAACGCAGGGGACTTATGGCTACACCTTC. Protein product: CASSLGTQGTYGYTF.

In its sample, this clonotype was seen a few times. The genes are TRBV6-2 or TRBV6-3 and TRBJ2-5, with D possibly matching TRBD1 (6 bases). Germline loops: CDR1 MNHEY, CDR2 SVGEGT. V was trimmed by 1 base and J by 4 bases, leaving 16 bases between them. The CDR3 consists of 16 residues. The DNA for the CDR3 is TGTGCCAGCAGTTACTTAAAGGGACAATTGGGAGAGACCCAGTACTTC. This gives the protein CASSYLKGQLGETQYF.

The chain uses TRBV11-3 and TRBJ2-4; D is perhaps TRBD1 (5 bases). This CDR3 has 14 amino acids. Trimming removed 4 bases from V and 5 bases from J, with 12 bases in between. Germline V gene data show CDR1 as SGHNT and CDR2 as YENEEA. The CDR3: CASSSPARENIQYF. The CDR3 coding sequence is TGTGCCAGCAGCTCCCCGGCCAGGGAAAACATTCAGTACTTC.

V is TRBV12-3 or TRBV12-4 and J is TRBJ2-7, with 9 bases matching TRBD1. The ends lost 6 bases at V and 2 bases at J; junction bases unmatched: 8. CDR3 length: 15 amino acids. The CDR3 spells CASRPGTGRAYEQYF. CDR3 in DNA: TGTGCCAGCAGACCTGGGACAGGGAGGGCCTACGAGCAGTACTTC.

This clonotype was counted only a few times. The chain is built from TRBV20-1 and TRBJ1-1; tentatively, D is TRBD1 (6 bases). From germline, CDR1 is DFQATT and CDR2 SNEGSKA (reference sequence). Trimming stripped 4 bases from V and 0 bases from J, with 12 bases between. CDR3 size: 14 residues. The DNA for the CDR3 is TGCAGTGCTAAAGAGACAGGCTTGAACACTGAAGCTTTCTTT. Its protein product is CSAKETGLNTEAFF.

The V call is TRBV20-1, the J call TRBJ2-1, with TRBD2 matching 13 bases. Germline V CDR1 and CDR2: DFQATT, SNEGSKA (reference sequence). The junction had 5 bases not matched to a gene; V was cut back by 2 bases and J by 7 bases. This CDR3 is built from 15 residues. CDR3 bases: TGCAGTGCTAGAACCGGGACTAGCGGGATTAATGAGCAGTTCTTC. Translation gives CSARTGTSGINEQFF.

The V gene is TRBV7-2, the J gene TRBJ1-6, with unresolved D. Trimming shortened V by 4 bases and J by 7 bases, and 14 bases separated the two germline ends. CDR1 is SGHTA, CDR2 FQGNSA, per germline. The CDR3 contains 15 residues. The CDR3 DNA reads TGTGCCAGCAGCTCACGGTTTGAGGGAAATTCACCCCTCCACTTT. It codes for CASSSRFEGNSPLHF. Looking up the rest from reference TRBV7-2 and TRBJ1-6 gives the full variable domain: GAGVSQSPSNKVTEKGKDVELRCDPISGHTALYWYRQSLGQGLEFLIYFQGNSAPDKSGLPSDRFSAERTGGSVSTLTIQRTQQEDSAVYLCASSSRFEGNSPLHFGNGTRLTVT.

The V and J genes are TRBV27 and TRBJ2-1, with D possibly TRBD2 on 6 matching bases. V lost 3 bases, J lost 6 bases, and 27 bases lay in between. Per germline, CDR1 MNHEY and CDR2 SMNVEV (reference sequence). The CDR3 extends over 19 amino acids. This CDR3 reads CASSFRAAGDWGDLNEQFF. DNA for the CDR3: TGTGCCAGCAGTTTCAGGGCCGCCGGAGATTGGGGGGATCTCAATGAGCAGTTCTTC.

This clonotype was seen more than once but under ten times. The chain uses TRBV12-3 or TRBV12-4 and TRBJ2-3; 13 bases line up with TRBD2. V lost 4 bases and J lost 1; bases outside the gene matches: 2. This CDR3 spans 16 amino acids. This chain's CDR3 is CASSSTSGRGTDTQYF. CDR3 nucleotide sequence: TGTGCCAGCAGTTCTACTAGCGGGAGGGGCACAGATACGCAGTATTTT.

This clonotype was counted a few times. The rearrangement uses TRBV18 and TRBJ1-1, with D tentatively TRBD1 (6 bases). V was pared by 2 bases and J by 4 bases, with 11 bases between. Germline V gives CDR1 KGHSH, CDR2 LQKENI. The CDR3 spans 14 residues. CDR3 DNA: TGTGCCAGCTCACCAAATACAGGGCGCACTGAAGCTTTCTTT. This gives the protein CASSPNTGRTEAFF.

The chain uses TRBV14 and TRBJ1-1, with 9 nucleotides matching TRBD1. V was pared by 3 bases and J by 5 bases, with 4 bases of the junction left unmatched. The CDR3 loop spans 14 amino acids. CDR1 and CDR2 (germline): SGHDN, FVKESK. CDR3 loop: CASSHTGGRTEAFF. CDR3 sequence (DNA): TGTGCCAGCAGCCACACAGGGGGCAGAACTGAAGCTTTCTTT.

This chain links TRBV21-1 with TRBJ2-5; the table's TRBD1 call for D was not verified on the DNA. TRBV21-1 has pseudogene status. The length of the CDR3 is 16 residues. For the CDR3, the DNA is TGTGCCAGCAGCAAAGGAGGGACAGCCAAGCAAGAGACCCAGTACTTC. Its protein product is CASSKGGTAKQETQYF.

This clonotype was observed at least ten times. The chain employs TRBV11-2 and TRBJ1-2; 9 bases fit TRBD1. Germline V gene data show CDR1 as SGHAT and CDR2 as FQNNGV. The CDR3 loop spans 18 amino acids. V was pared by 3 bases and J by 2 bases, with 13 bases of the junction left unmatched. The DNA of the CDR3 is TGTGCCAGCAGCTTCTCAACCGGGACAGGGAAGGGGAACTATGGCTACACCTTC. Protein: CASSFSTGTGKGNYGYTF.

This chain uses TRBV7-8 with TRBJ2-3; perhaps D is TRBD1 or TRBD2 (5 bases each). CDR1 is SGHVS, CDR2 FQNEAQ, per germline. This CDR3 is 15 amino acids long. Trimming took off 1 base at V and 4 bases at J, with 12 bases between the two ends. CDR3 sequence (DNA): TGTGCCAGCAGCTTAGGGGAATGGGACCCAGATACGCAGTATTTT. Protein sequence: CASSLGEWDPDTQYF.

This clonotype was seen a handful of times. The V gene is TRBV6-2 or TRBV6-3, the J gene TRBJ2-3; 7 bases are a match to TRBD1. Germline CDR1 is MNHEY and CDR2 is SVGEGT. After removal of 6 bases from V and 6 bases from J, the junction contained 6 bases not matched to a gene. This CDR3 has 13 amino acids. CDR3 protein: CASRGTDTDTQYF. DNA of the CDR3: TGTGCCAGCAGAGGGACAGATACGGATACGCAGTATTTT.

V gene TRBV9 combines with J gene TRBJ2-5; no definite D call. Trimming took 0 bases from V and 5 from J, leaving 11 bases between them. This CDR3 is built from 14 residues. Germline loops: CDR1 SGDLS, CDR2 YYNGEE. CDR3 residues: CASSVGPNRETQYF. CDR3 bases: TGTGCCAGCAGCGTAGGGCCAAACCGGGAGACCCAGTACTTC.

This clonotype occurred a few times. This sequence joins TRBV18 and TRBJ2-1; 8 bases line up with TRBD1. Germline trimming cut 6 bases from V and 9 bases from J; bases unmatched to any gene: 10. Germline assignment: CDR1 KGHSH and CDR2 LQKENI. The CDR3 extends over 14 amino acids. The chain's CDR3 is CASSRQGLGGEQFF. The CDR3, as DNA: TGTGCCAGCTCGAGACAGGGGCTGGGGGGTGAGCAGTTCTTC. The full variable domain, in which reference TRBV18 and TRBJ2-1 provide the parts outside the CDR3, is NAGVMQNPRHLVRRRGQEARLRCSPMKGHSHVYWYRQLPEEGLKFMVYLQKENIIDESGMPKERFSAEFPKEGPSILRIQQVVRGDSAAYFCASSRQGLGGEQFFGPGTRLTVL.

Turning to this clonotype: Its ends do not fully match the called genes, so a read error is possible. The rearrangement uses TRBV28 and TRBJ1-1; 8 bases align to TRBD1. The V gene's germline CDR1 is MDHEN and CDR2 SYDVKM. This CDR3 contains 16 residues. The DNA for the CDR3 is TGTGCCAGCAGTTTATATCAGGGGGCTAGTAACAGTGAAGCTTTCTTT. Translation: CASSLYQGASNSEAFF.

This clonotype was observed a handful of times. An end of the junction differs from the germline gene, which may be a read error. The CDR3 loop reads CASSIAGGPSTGELFF. As DNA, the CDR3 is TGTGCCAGCAGTATAGCGGGGGGGCCGAGTACCGGGGAGCTGTTTTTT. The chain is built from TRBV12-3 or TRBV12-4 and TRBJ2-2, with 11 positions matching TRBD2. This CDR3 region has 16 residues.

This clonotype came up a few times. The chain combines TRBV12-3 or TRBV12-4 with TRBJ2-1; D is uncertain. The CDR3 length is 15 residues. V was pared by 3 bases and J by 0 bases, with 9 bases between. This CDR3 reads CASSFRTSSYNEQFF. CDR3 DNA: TGTGCCAGCAGTTTCAGGACGAGCTCCTACAATGAGCAGTTCTTC.